This section outlines one T cell receptor (beta chain) sequence together with its context. The sample comes from a study of blood T cell repertoires in COVID-19. Study-level background: Researchers got acute and convalescent COVID-19 samples from the United States, Italy and Spain. T cells, B-cell-depleted T cells, or PBMCs supplied cDNA or gDNA.

V was clipped by 6 bases and J by 9 bases; unmatched bases: 9. Germline-derived CDR1 and CDR2 are MNHEY and SVGAGI. The CDR3 spans 15 residues. TCRdb's table, derived via immunoSEQ multiplex PCR, lists solely in-frame clones and lacks some. The sample lists around 320,000 clones; roughly nine tenths were seen once. The sequence came from a man between 18 and 29 years old with active or convalescent COVID-19. The sequenced sample was peripheral blood. The chain has TRBV6-5 and TRBJ2-1, with TRBD2 matching 12 bases. CDR3 DNA: TGTGCCAGCAGCCTACTAGCGGGAGGTTTGAGTGAGCAGTTCTTC. Its protein product is CASSLLAGGLSEQFF.